This T cell receptor beta chain was found in a study of blood T cell repertoires in COVID-19. The CDR3 consists of 15 residues. CDR1 is SGHRS and CDR2 is YFSETQ in the germline V gene. Trimming removed 4 bases from V and 0 bases from J; junction bases left unmatched: 5. TCRdb keeps only in-frame clones here, not all; method: immunoSEQ multiplex PCR. The table records fewer than 250,000 clones, under 90% of them present only once. Input material: peripheral blood. The receptor was derived from a human donor in a cohort sampled during active COVID-19. The rearrangement uses TRBV5-1 and TRBJ2-7; 9 nucleotides line up with TRBD1. The CDR3 loop is CASSPPTGGSYEQYF. Written as DNA, the CDR3 is TGCGCCAGCAGCCCACCGACAGGGGGCTCCTACGAGCAGTACTTC.